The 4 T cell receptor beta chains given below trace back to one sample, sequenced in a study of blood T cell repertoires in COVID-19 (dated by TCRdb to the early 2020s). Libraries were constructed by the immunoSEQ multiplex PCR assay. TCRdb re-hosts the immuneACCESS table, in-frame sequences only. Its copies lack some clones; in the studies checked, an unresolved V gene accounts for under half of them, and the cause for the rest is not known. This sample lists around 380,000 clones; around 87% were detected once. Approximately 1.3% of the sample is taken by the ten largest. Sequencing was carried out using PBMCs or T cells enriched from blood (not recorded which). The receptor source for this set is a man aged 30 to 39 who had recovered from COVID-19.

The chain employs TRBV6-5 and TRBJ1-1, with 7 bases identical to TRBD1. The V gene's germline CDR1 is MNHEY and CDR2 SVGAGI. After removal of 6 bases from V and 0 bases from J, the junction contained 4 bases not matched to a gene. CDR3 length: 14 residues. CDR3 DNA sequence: TGTGCCAGCAGGCAGGACAGGTTGAACACTGAAGCTTTCTTT. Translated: CASRQDRLNTEAFF.

CDR3 region: CASSPRDSEAFF. CDR3 nucleotides: TGTGCCAGCAGCCCCAGGGACAGTGAAGCTTTCTTT. The chain links TRBV5-4 to TRBJ1-1, with 7 bases identical to TRBD1. This CDR3 contains 12 residues. CDR1 SGHNT and CDR2 YYREEE come from the germline V gene (reference sequence). V lost 4 bases, J lost 7 bases, and 4 bases stayed unmatched.

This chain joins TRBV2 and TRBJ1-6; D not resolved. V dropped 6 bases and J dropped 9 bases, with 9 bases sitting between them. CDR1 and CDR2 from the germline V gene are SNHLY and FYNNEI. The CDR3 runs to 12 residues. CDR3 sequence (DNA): TGTGCCAGCAGAGTAGGGAGTTCACCCCTCCACTTT. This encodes CASRVGSSPLHF.

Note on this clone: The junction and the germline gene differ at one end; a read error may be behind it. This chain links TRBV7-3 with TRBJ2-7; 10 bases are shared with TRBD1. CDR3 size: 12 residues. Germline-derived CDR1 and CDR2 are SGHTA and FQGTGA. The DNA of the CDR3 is TGTGCCAGCAGCGACACCGGGACAGGGGTGTTTTTC. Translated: CASSDTGTGVFF.